This T cell receptor (beta chain) derives from a study of response to subunit inactivated influenza vaccine. Regarding the study as a whole: Authors suggested that a seasonal influenza vaccination recruits few new T cells each time.

TCRdb reprocessed the RT-PCR reads via MiXCR and lists one record per CDR3 protein. The sample consists of around 540,000 distinct CDR3 sequences, roughly 12% of them appearing once. CDR1 SGHTA and CDR2 FQGNSA come from the germline V gene. J gave up 5 bases and V 3 bases, and 7 bases lay outside the gene matches. The CDR3 is 15 residues long. Worth noting for this clonotype: The antigen remains unidentified.

The chain links TRBV7-2 to TRBJ1-2; 9 bases are a match to TRBD1. Sequenced here: PBMCs from blood, sampled on the day of vaccination. The TCR sequence derives from a man in his fifties or sixties who received an inactivated influenza vaccine. Here the CDR3 reads CASSFDRGVWYGYTF. In DNA, the CDR3 is TGTGCCAGCAGCTTCGACAGGGGGGTTTGGTATGGCTACACCTTC. Based on the CDR3 plus reference TRBV7-2 and TRBJ1-2, the full variable domain is GAGVSQSPSNKVTEKGKDVELRCDPISGHTALYWYRQSLGQGLEFLIYFQGNSAPDKSGLPSDRFSAERTGGSVSTLTIQRTQQEDSAVYLCASSFDRGVWYGYTFGSGTRLTVV.